This T cell receptor (beta chain) was sequenced for a study of OX40 agonist ivuxolimab in advanced cancers. Assay: immunoSEQ multiplex PCR; the TCRdb copy retains only in-frame clones and omits some. The repertoire includes about 64,000 clones, roughly nine tenths of them detected once, and about 4.8% sits in the top ten. Germline values: CDR1 SGHRS, CDR2 YFSETQ. This CDR3 has 14 amino acids. With 5 bases clipped from V and 6 bases from J, the junction kept 5 bases outside the gene matches. Patients were excluded for autoimmune disease history or systemic immunosuppression. This sequence originates from an adult with an advanced solid tumor such as melanoma, head and neck, liver or kidney cancer. The starting material was CD4+ or CD8+ T cells sorted from blood, obtained in a trial of the OX40 agonist ivuxolimab. This chain connects TRBV5-1 to TRBJ2-2, with 9 bases matching TRBD1. The CDR3 DNA is TGCGCCAGCAGGACAGGGGGTAGCCCCGGGGAGCTGTTTTTT. This sequence encodes CASRTGGSPGELFF.